This TCR beta chain was profiled in a study of tumor and adjacent non-tumor tissue in lung cancer. Turning to the study itself: About 4.17 million productive TCRbeta reads were obtained per sample on average. General study results and limits: Normal lung showed higher cumulative top 100 clone frequency than tumor. Compared with tumor, normal lung showed significantly lower TCR diversity.

The library came from three nested PCR rounds adapted from ARM-PCR protocols. One entry per CDR3 protein, called by TCRdb with MiXCR from the multiplex PCR reads. Seen here are about 93,000 distinct CDR3 sequences, less than 75% observed once, and the top ten hold around 19%. In regard to this clonotype: Its specificity is not known. Germline and junction disagree at one end, which may indicate a read error.

Germline loops: CDR1 KGHSH, CDR2 LQKENI. This CDR3 is 15 amino acids long. This sample's RNA came from whole unsorted tissue. Chemotherapy-naive patients with new lung cancer underwent thoracic surgery in China, August–late 2014. Sequenced input: lung tumor tissue. This sequence originates from a man in his 60s with non-small cell lung cancer. The chain recombines TRBV18 with TRBJ2-5, with TRBD1 identical over 10 bases. The CDR3 nucleotides are TGTGCCAGCTCACGGAGACAGGGGGCCCAAGAGACCAAGTACTTC. Encoded protein: CASSRRQGAQETKYF.